Sequencing of this T cell receptor beta chain was carried out in a study of OX40 agonist ivuxolimab in advanced cancers. Repertoires were generated with immunoSEQ multiplex PCR, while TCRdb's copy carries only in-frame clones and drops some. The sample includes fewer than 25,000 clones, 85% seen only once; the top ten take 16%. Germline lookup yields CDR1 LNHDA and CDR2 SQIVND (reference sequence). V lost 8 bases, J lost 0 bases, and 5 bases lay in between. The CDR3 runs 13 residues. This specimen consisted of CD4+ or CD8+ T cells sorted from blood, obtained in a trial of the OX40 agonist ivuxolimab. The sequence came from an adult with an advanced solid tumor such as melanoma, head and neck, liver or kidney cancer. The chain uses TRBV19 and TRBJ2-6; no reliable D call. CDR3 bases: TGTGCCAGTTTGAACTCTGGGGCCAACGTCCTGACTTTC. This codes for CASLNSGANVLTF.